This T cell receptor (beta chain) is drawn from a study of long-term antiretroviral therapy in people with HIV (dated by TCRdb to 2021 to 2024). Broadly, across the study: The earliest samples were collected approximately a decade before the 2015 WHO recommendation for immediate ART, a period when ART was typically delayed until CD4 counts fell. Whether ART initiation and durable HIV suppression were associated with changes in peripheral blood TRB repertoire composition and diversity was tested in a retrospective serial study. From 30 adults with confirmed HIV infection, the cohort provided 150 to 200 cryopreserved PBMC samples, gathered serially across a mean of approximately six years (range 1-12). Of the roughly 30 participants with HIV, approximately twelve were female. Test extractions of a monoclonal T-cell line alongside 33 polyclonal samples showed no cross-contamination during QIAcube processing.

With respect to this clone: Its antigen is unknown. No per-base quality is available; no much larger clone lies one base away.

Participants were included only if at least one PBMC sample before ART initiation and at least two post-ART samples were available. Treatment was received in the United States of America by all participants with HIV. Cryopreserved samples of about 0.9-11 million PBMC were thawed and washed before DNA extraction. At the time of the earliest PBMC sample, participants with HIV were aged between about 23 and 54 years. Each participant contributed PBMC samples from 1-4 timepoints before ART initiation and 2-8 timepoints after ART initiation, with a median of 7 samples. Serial HIV viral load, CD4+ T-cell count, ART history and demographic data were obtained for every participant. Genomic DNA was extracted from unsorted PBMC with a Qiagen kit on a QIAcube, with processing performed in batches of 12 samples. Sequencing of the TRB variable region was done with the immunoSEQ hsTCRB v3.0 assay at survey level resolution. A depth of roughly 35,000-55,000 T-cell genomes per sample was targeted for TRB sequencing. Pooled TRB libraries were sequenced on an Illumina MiSeq with a v3 150-cycle kit. In the source study's methods: Repertoire analysis was run in R within a reproducible Nextflow workflow that covered QC, data transformation and analysis. LymphoSeq2, an R package for AIRR-Seq data exploration, was used to implement custom analyses. Four samples yielding fewer than 5000 total TRB sequences were excluded, leaving around 190 analyzed HIV repertoires. Among the 188 retained HIV repertoires, about 60 were collected before ART initiation and about 130 were collected after ART initiation. Repertoires were downsampled to 5000 TRB nucleotide sequences, and summary statistics were averaged over 100 downsampling iterations. Only TRB sequences with CDR3 regions of at least seven amino acids were retained for analysis. Diversity was assessed using a clonality score derived from Shannon entropy and using the Gini coefficient. Repertoire networks linked the top 5000 CDR3 amino acid sequences whenever two sequences differed by an edit distance of one. GLIPH2 predicted antigen specificity groups and MHC restriction for TRB CDR3 amino acid sequences. To flag known associations with CMV, EBV, HIV or tissue antigens, CDR3 amino acid sequences were compared against VDJdb and McPAS-TCR. Pre-ART, post-ART and control groups were compared with Wilcoxon signed-rank tests and Holm-Bonferroni correction. TCRdb re-hosts the immuneACCESS table, in-frame sequences only. Its copies lack some clones; in the studies checked, an unresolved V gene accounts for under half of them, and the cause for the rest is not known. V, J and clone size reflect that table, while D and trimming were determined from the DNA. This sample lists 22,000 or so clones; under 85% were detected once. More than 15% of the sample is in the top ten clones.

Study-wide conclusions, independent of this receptor: Samples dated from about 2004 to 2018, and the ART regimens used may be less effective than current ones. Unsorted PBMC were profiled instead of sorted CD4+ and CD8+ T cells because pre-ART samples had limited cell numbers. Inferences about post-ART repertoire changes were limited because no data were available on ART adherence, viral resistance or therapy changes. Expanded TRB clones identified before ART initiation dominated the repertoire across all time points, though the dominance fluctuated and decreased in many PLHIV after ART. Owing to limited PBMC availability, only the TCR beta chain was sequenced, without alpha chain pairing. Starting ART was linked to a significant rise in TRB diversity, yet even with long-term ART the diversity remained significantly lower than in transplant donor controls. Compared with controls, HIV repertoires had narrower CDR3 length ranges, and the network structure pointed to an antigen-experienced repertoire that shifted only slightly toward naive after ART.

The CDR3, from cysteine to phenylalanine, totals 12 residues. The only DNA kept is the CDR3, 36 bases in frame from the first base. V and J lose 0 bases and 12 bases, and a span of 12 bases separates them. As encoded in the germline V gene (reference sequence), CDR1 is SGHNT while CDR2 is YYREEE. Here the chain combines TRBV5-4 and TRBJ1-1; too little of a D gene remains to name it. This receptor was obtained from a man aged 40-49 years with HIV. Sequencing used unsorted PBMCs, obtained 0.5 years before starting antiretroviral therapy. The DNA reads TGTGCCAGCAGCTTGGCCAGTGGGCCAACTTTCTTT. It encodes CASSLASGPTFF.